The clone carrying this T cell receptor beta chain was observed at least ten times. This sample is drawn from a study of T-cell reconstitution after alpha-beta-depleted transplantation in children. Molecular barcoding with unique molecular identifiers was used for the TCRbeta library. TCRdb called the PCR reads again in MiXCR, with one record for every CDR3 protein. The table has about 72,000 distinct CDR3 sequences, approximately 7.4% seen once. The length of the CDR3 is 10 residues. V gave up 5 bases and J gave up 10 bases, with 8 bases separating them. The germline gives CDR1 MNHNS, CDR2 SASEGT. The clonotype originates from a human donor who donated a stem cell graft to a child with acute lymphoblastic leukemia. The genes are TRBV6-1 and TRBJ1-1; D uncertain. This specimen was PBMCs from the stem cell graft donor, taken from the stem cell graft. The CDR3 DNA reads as TGTGCCAGCAGTCCGCCTGTAGCTTTCTTT. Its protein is CASSPPVAFF.